Following are 22 T cell receptor beta chains from one sample sequenced in a study of blood T cell repertoires in COVID-19. Using immunoSEQ multiplex PCR, the repertoire was profiled, and TCRdb retains in-frame clones only, with some absent. The table shows about 140,000 clones, with around nine tenths occurring only once. The sequenced sample was peripheral blood. The source of these receptors is a man between 60 and 70 years old with active or convalescent COVID-19.

The chain uses TRBV30 and TRBJ1-1; D uncertain. This CDR3 contains 13 residues. V was pared by 1 base and J by 0 bases, with 6 bases between. The germline CDR1 and CDR2 sequences are GTSNPN and SVGIG (reference sequence). CDR3 coding DNA: TGTGCCTGGAGTGACAGACTGAACACTGAAGCTTTCTTT. It yields the protein CAWSDRLNTEAFF.

V and J are TRBV24-1 and TRBJ2-1, with 11 nucleotides matching TRBD2. Germline trimming cut 3 bases from V and 10 bases from J; bases unmatched to any gene: 13. The germline V gene encodes CDR1 KGHDR and CDR2 SFDVKD. The CDR3 consists of 17 residues. The CDR3 DNA sequence: TGTGCCACCAGTGATCTTCCCCTAGCGGGAGGATCGGGAGAGCAGTTCTTC. Its translation is CATSDLPLAGGSGEQFF.

V gene TRBV7-2 combines with J gene TRBJ2-3; TRBD1 matches 7 bases. Germline assignment: CDR1 SGHTA and CDR2 FQGNSA. The CDR3 covers 15 residues. V lost 1 base and J lost 0; bases outside the gene matches: 1. The CDR3 is CASSLDRGSTDTQYF. CDR3 coding DNA: TGTGCCAGCAGCTTAGACAGGGGAAGCACAGATACGCAGTATTTT.

The chain employs TRBV6-5 and TRBJ2-1; D possibly corresponds to TRBD1 (8 bases). In germline, CDR1 is MNHEY, CDR2 SVGAGI. This CDR3 is 15 amino acids long. V was trimmed by 8 bases and J by 6 bases, leaving 20 bases between them. CDR3 loop: CASGPYRGGSNEQFF. CDR3 nucleotide sequence: TGTGCCAGCGGCCCGTACAGGGGGGGAAGCAATGAGCAGTTCTTC.

This chain connects TRBV5-1 to TRBJ2-2; D ambiguous. Trimming left V 0 bases short and J 4 bases short, with 13 bases between. The V gene's germline CDR1 is SGHRS and CDR2 YFSETQ. This CDR3 has 16 residues. The CDR3, as DNA: TGCGCCAGCAGCTTGGACGTCGAGAGGAGCACCGGGGAGCTGTTTTTT. It yields the protein CASSLDVERSTGELFF.

This clone appeared once. The rearrangement links TRBV10-3 to TRBJ2-1, with 9 bases that match TRBD1. Trimming cost V 5 bases and J 5 bases; bases outside gene matches: 10. This CDR3 is 16 amino acids long. Germline assignment: CDR1 ENHRY and CDR2 SYGVKD. CDR3 sequence reads: CAISPGTGPQDNEQFF. CDR3 bases: TGTGCCATCAGTCCCGGGACAGGGCCCCAAGACAATGAGCAGTTCTTC.

This sequence joins TRBV3-1 (or the pseudogene TRBV3-2) and TRBJ2-6; 7 bases are a match to TRBD1. The CDR3 contains 15 residues. CDR1 is LGHDT and CDR2 is YNNKEL in the germline V gene (reference sequence). Trimming took 2 bases from V and 2 from J; bases not matched to a gene: 0. Here the CDR3 DNA reads TGTGCCAGCAGCCAACAGGGGGCTGGGGCCAACGTCCTGACTTTC. Residues: CASSQQGAGANVLTF.

The CDR3 protein is CASSLRTGTNTGELFF. CDR3 coding DNA: TGCGCCAGCAGCTTACGGACTGGAACTAACACCGGGGAGCTGTTTTTT. This chain joins TRBV5-1 and TRBJ2-2; a weak D match, TRBD2 (5 bases). The germline CDR1 and CDR2 sequences are SGHRS and YFSETQ. The ends were cut back, 2 bases at V and 2 bases at J, with 13 bases in the middle. The CDR3 runs 16 residues.

The chain combines TRBV24-1 with TRBJ2-5; the D gene is possibly TRBD2 (6 bases). Germline loops: CDR1 KGHDR, CDR2 SFDVKD. This CDR3 has 13 residues. V was pared by 9 bases and J by 2 bases, with 12 bases between. CDR3 loop: CATAGTPQETQYF. CDR3 coding DNA: TGTGCCACCGCCGGGACTCCGCAAGAGACCCAGTACTTC.

In DNA form, the CDR3 reads TGTGCCAGCGCCCCCGCGGGTTCCCACTCTGGAAACACCATATATTTT. It is translated as CASAPAGSHSGNTIYF. The V gene is TRBV7-2, the J gene TRBJ1-3; unclear D gene. Trimming left V 8 bases short and J 0 bases short, with 17 bases between. The CDR3 is 16 amino acids. Looked up from germline, CDR1 is SGHTA and CDR2 is FQGNSA. The whole variable domain, remainder taken from reference TRBV7-2 and TRBJ1-3, is GAGVSQSPSNKVTEKGKDVELRCDPISGHTALYWYRQSLGQGLEFLIYFQGNSAPDKSGLPSDRFSAERTGGSVSTLTIQRTQQEDSAVYLCASAPAGSHSGNTIYFGEGSWLTVV.

The rearrangement links TRBV5-4 to TRBJ2-3; TRBD1 matches at 9 bases. From germline, CDR1 is SGHNT and CDR2 YYREEE (reference sequence). This CDR3 is built from 15 residues. With V trimmed by 6 bases and J by 0 bases, 5 bases remained unmatched. CDR3 coding DNA: TGTGCCAGCATCCCCGACAGGGGGAGCACAGATACGCAGTATTTT. Its protein is CASIPDRGSTDTQYF.

This rearrangement joins TRBV2 to TRBJ1-6; D is possibly TRBD1 (6 bases). From germline, CDR1 is SNHLY and CDR2 FYNNEI. Trimming left V 6 bases short and J 5 bases short, with 14 bases between. The CDR3 sequence is 15 residues long. CDR3: CASSPSDSHNSPLHF. CDR3 in DNA: TGTGCCAGCAGCCCGTCGGACAGCCATAATTCACCCCTCCACTTT.

The CDR3 DNA is TGTGCCAGCATCCAAGGGGGGGCCTGGGAGACCCAGTACTTC. This translates into CASIQGGAWETQYF. This sequence joins TRBV28 and TRBJ2-5, with TRBD2 as a possible D gene (7 bases). The CDR3 has 14 residues. Trimming removed 7 bases from V and 5 bases from J, with 17 bases in between. Germline-derived CDR1 and CDR2 are MDHEN and SYDVKM. The full variable domain, in which reference TRBV28 and TRBJ2-5 provide the parts outside the CDR3, is DVKVTQSSRYLVKRTGEKVFLECVQDMDHENMFWYRQDPGLGLRLIYFSYDVKMKEKGDIPEGYSVSREKKERFSLILESASTNQTSMYLCASIQGGAWETQYFGPGTRLLVL.

V is TRBV7-3 and J is TRBJ2-1, with 10 positions matching TRBD2. Germline assignment: CDR1 SGHTA and CDR2 FQGTGA. CDR3 length: 16 amino acids. V gave up 3 bases and J gave up 8 bases; unmatched junction bases: 10. The CDR3 loop is CASSFTSGGASYEQFF. CDR3 sequence (DNA): TGTGCCAGCAGCTTCACGAGCGGGGGGGCCTCGTATGAGCAGTTCTTC.

This chain links TRBV7-9 with TRBJ2-5; 8 nucleotides match TRBD1. Germline trimming cut 5 bases from V and 5 bases from J; bases unmatched to any gene: 4. The CDR3 contains 13 residues. Germline V CDR1 and CDR2: SEHNR, FQNEAQ (reference sequence). CDR3 DNA sequence: TGTGCCAGCAGCGTGACAGGGGTCGAGACCCAGTACTTC. This encodes CASSVTGVETQYF.

CDR3 amino acids: CASSYGNRGRQAFF. The CDR3 DNA sequence: TGTGCCAGCAGTTACGGTAACAGGGGCCGACAAGCTTTCTTT. The gene calls are TRBV6-5 and TRBJ1-1, with 7 positions matching TRBD1. CDR3 size: 14 residues. The germline CDR1 and CDR2 sequences are MNHEY and SVGAGI. Trimming took 2 bases from V and 9 from J; bases not matched to a gene: 9.

This clone has only one observation. This chain joins TRBV2 and TRBJ2-7, with TRBD1 matching 9 bases. Germline assignment: CDR1 SNHLY and CDR2 FYNNEI. CDR3 size: 14 residues. With V trimmed by 4 bases and J by 2 bases, 3 bases remained unmatched. CDR3 bases: TGTGCCAGCAGTGTAGGGACAGGGCCCTACGAGCAGTACTTC. Translating gives CASSVGTGPYEQYF. The variable domain in full, completed from reference TRBV2 and TRBJ2-7, reads EPEVTQTPSHQVTQMGQEVILRCVPISNHLYFYWYRQILGQKVEFLVSFYNNEISEKSEIFDDQFSVERPDGSNFTLKIRSTKLEDSAMYFCASSVGTGPYEQYFGPGTRLTVT.

This chain links TRBV3-1 (or the pseudogene TRBV3-2) with TRBJ1-2; 7 nucleotides agree with TRBD1. The CDR3 is made up of 16 amino acids. Looked up from germline, CDR1 is LGHDT and CDR2 is YNNKEL (reference sequence). V was pared by 4 bases and J by 5 bases, with 13 bases of the junction left unmatched. The CDR3 loop reads CASSPGGSGQPYGYTF. The CDR3 DNA sequence: TGTGCCAGCAGCCCCGGGGGTTCGGGACAGCCATATGGCTACACCTTC.

The chain has TRBV5-5 and TRBJ1-2; the D gene is possibly TRBD1 (5 bases). Germline-derived CDR1 and CDR2 are SGHKS and YYEKEE (reference sequence). V shed 0 bases and J shed 8 bases, with 11 bases lying between them. The CDR3 totals 13 residues. CDR3 sequence reads: CASSLGQGDGYTF. Here the CDR3 DNA reads TGTGCCAGCAGCTTGGGGCAGGGTGACGGCTACACCTTC.

The V call is TRBV7-2, the J call TRBJ1-1; 10 nucleotides agree with TRBD1. Germline V lookup: CDR1 SGHTA, CDR2 FQGNSA. The trim removed 8 bases at V and 1 base at J, leaving 1 base unmatched. This CDR3 spans 13 amino acids. In DNA, the CDR3 is TGTGCCAGCGGGACAGGGGCGAACACTGAAGCTTTCTTT. It is translated as CASGTGANTEAFF.

The chain is built from TRBV5-1 and TRBJ1-6; the match to TRBD1 covers 7 bases. CDR1 SGHRS and CDR2 YFSETQ come from the germline V gene. The ends lost 5 bases at V and 6 bases at J; junction bases unmatched: 14. The CDR3 consists of 17 residues. The CDR3 region is CASRQNPGQSFNSPLHF. The DNA for the CDR3 is TGCGCCAGCAGGCAAAATCCGGGACAGTCTTTTAATTCACCCCTCCACTTT.

The gene calls are TRBV6-5 and TRBJ1-6; 7 bases agree with TRBD1. After removal of 2 bases from V and 14 bases from J, the junction contained 12 bases not matched to a gene. The germline V gene has CDR1 MNHEY and CDR2 SVGAGI. The CDR3 loop spans 15 amino acids. As DNA, the CDR3 is TGTGCCAGCAGTTACGACAGGGACCGAGTAAGTTCCCTCCACTTT. It specifies CASSYDRDRVSSLHF.